These 23 T cell receptor beta chains were sequenced from one sample in a study of blood T cell repertoires in COVID-19. Sequencing used immunoSEQ multiplex PCR; TCRdb keeps in-frame clones, though not all of them. This table has about 64,000 clones, about 88% appearing once. The sample was peripheral blood. The origin of the receptors is a man aged 70 or older with acute or convalescent COVID-19.

In the case of this clone: Its ends do not fully match the called genes, so a read error is possible. This chain uses TRBV19 with TRBJ2-2, with D perhaps TRBD2 (5 bases). This CDR3 has 15 residues. CDR1 is LNHDA, CDR2 SQIVND, per germline (reference sequence). CDR3 protein: CASRGGFGNSGELFF. The CDR3 DNA follows: TGTGCCAGTAGGGGCGGGTTCGGGAACAGCGGGGAGCTGTTTTTT.

The sample holds a few counts of this clone. The chain is built from TRBV5-6 and TRBJ1-2, with D maybe TRBD1 (5 bases). The ends were cut back, 7 bases at V and 2 bases at J, with 21 bases in the middle. Germline V gives CDR1 SGHDT, CDR2 YYEEEE. CDR3 size: 16 residues. DNA for the CDR3: TGTGCCAGCGAGAGACGGGAGCAGGGATGGAACTATGGCTACACCTTC. Translating gives CASERREQGWNYGYTF.

The gene calls are TRBV27 and TRBJ2-7; 8 bases fit TRBD2. Germline lookup yields CDR1 MNHEY and CDR2 SMNVEV (reference sequence). CDR3 length: 14 residues. V lost 3 bases and J lost 3; bases outside the gene matches: 4. CDR3: CASSLAAGGYEQYF. The CDR3 coding sequence is TGTGCCAGCAGTTTGGCCGCGGGAGGCTACGAGCAGTACTTC.

In DNA, the CDR3 is TGTGCCAGCAGTTTCCGACAGGGGGCTTTCCCTTATGGCTACACCTTC. The encoded protein is CASSFRQGAFPYGYTF. V usage is TRBV27 and J usage is TRBJ1-2, with 10 bases matching TRBD1. CDR1 MNHEY and CDR2 SMNVEV come from the germline V gene (reference sequence). V was clipped by 3 bases and J by 5 bases; unmatched bases: 9. The CDR3 is 16 residues long.

The chain employs TRBV2 and TRBJ2-2; D is perhaps TRBD2 (6 bases). CDR1 is SNHLY, CDR2 FYNNEI, per germline. V gave up 2 bases and J gave up 4 bases, with 14 bases separating them. There are 16 residues in the CDR3. The chain's CDR3 is CASSEFGGSGTGELFF. The CDR3 region has the DNA TGTGCCAGCAGTGAATTTGGGGGGTCTGGCACCGGGGAGCTGTTTTTT.

This rearrangement joins TRBV18 to TRBJ2-7; 10 bases agree with TRBD1. The CDR3 totals 13 residues. The V gene's germline CDR1 is KGHSH and CDR2 LQKENI. After removal of 4 bases from V and 5 bases from J, the junction contained 2 bases not matched to a gene. CDR3: CASSQGTGDEQYF. CDR3 DNA: TGTGCCAGCTCACAAGGGACAGGGGACGAGCAGTACTTC.

V gene TRBV3-1 (or the pseudogene TRBV3-2) combines with J gene TRBJ1-6, with TRBD1 identical over 7 bases. The CDR3 runs to 16 residues. With V trimmed by 0 bases and J by 7 bases, 6 bases remained unmatched. The V gene's germline CDR1 is LGHDT and CDR2 YNNKEL (reference sequence). The CDR3 spells CASSQDRIGGNSPLHF. The CDR3 region has the DNA TGTGCCAGCAGCCAAGACCGGATAGGGGGCAATTCACCCCTCCACTTT.

The rearrangement joins TRBV5-3 to TRBJ1-3, with no clear D. TRBV5-3 is annotated as an ORF whose role is uncertain. CDR3 length: 13 amino acids. Trimming took off 4 bases at V and 8 bases at J, with 13 bases between the two ends. CDR3 nucleotide sequence: TGTGCCAGAAGCCCAAGCTCTACTTACACCATATATTTT. Amino acids: CARSPSSTYTIYF.

V usage is TRBV28 and J usage is TRBJ2-7; perhaps TRBD2 as D (5 bases). The germline V gene encodes CDR1 MDHEN and CDR2 SYDVKM. Trimming took 2 bases from V and 4 from J, leaving 18 bases between them. The CDR3 is 16 amino acids. The CDR3 region is CASSLRSGGQGYEQYF. The CDR3 DNA reads as TGTGCCAGCAGTTTAAGGTCTGGCGGGCAAGGGTACGAGCAGTACTTC. The whole variable domain, filled in from reference TRBV28 and TRBJ2-7, reads DVKVTQSSRYLVKRTGEKVFLECVQDMDHENMFWYRQDPGLGLRLIYFSYDVKMKEKGDIPEGYSVSREKKERFSLILESASTNQTSMYLCASSLRSGGQGYEQYFGPGTRLTVT.

The chain links TRBV21-1 to TRBJ1-1; the table's D call, TRBD1, was not checked against the DNA. TRBV21-1 is recorded as a pseudogene. The CDR3 loop spans 18 amino acids. The CDR3 sequence is CASSKDPQGRSKNTEAFF. In DNA form, the CDR3 reads TGTGCCAGCAGCAAAGATCCCCAGGGTAGATCGAAGAACACTGAAGCTTTCTTT.

This chain joins TRBV5-1 and TRBJ1-4; D possibly corresponds to TRBD1 (5 bases). This CDR3 comprises 16 residues. Germline V CDR1 and CDR2: SGHRS, YFSETQ. V lost 0 bases, J lost 1 base, and 10 bases lay in between. The CDR3 bases are TGCGCCAGCAGCTTGGCGATGGGGGGAACTAATGAAAAACTGTTTTTT. It is translated as CASSLAMGGTNEKLFF.

V is TRBV7-9 and J is TRBJ1-3; no clear D. This CDR3 has 16 amino acids. V gave up 1 base and J gave up 0 bases, with 10 bases separating them. Germline CDR1 is SEHNR and CDR2 is FQNEAQ (reference sequence). The CDR3 loop reads CASSLGEWSSGNTIYF. The CDR3 DNA is TGTGCCAGCAGCTTAGGAGAGTGGTCCTCTGGAAACACCATATATTTT.

The chain uses TRBV5-1 and TRBJ2-5, with 14 bases matching TRBD2. Germline trimming cut 0 bases from V and 5 bases from J; bases unmatched to any gene: 6. CDR3 length equals 17 residues. Germline lookup yields CDR1 SGHRS and CDR2 YFSETQ. CDR3 residues: CASSLAGTSGGVETQYF. The CDR3 nucleotides read TGCGCCAGCAGCTTGGCCGGGACTAGCGGGGGTGTGGAGACCCAGTACTTC.

The rearrangement joins TRBV28 to TRBJ1-6; D not resolved. Germline CDR1 is MDHEN and CDR2 is SYDVKM. Trimming removed 6 bases at V and 9 bases at J, with 15 bases between. CDR3 length: 14 residues. In DNA form, the CDR3 reads TGTGCCAGCAGCCAGCCTGGGCAGATTTCACCCCTCCACTTT. Translation: CASSQPGQISPLHF. Variable domain in full (rest from reference TRBV28 and TRBJ1-6): DVKVTQSSRYLVKRTGEKVFLECVQDMDHENMFWYRQDPGLGLRLIYFSYDVKMKEKGDIPEGYSVSREKKERFSLILESASTNQTSMYLCASSQPGQISPLHFGNGTRLTVT.

The rearrangement links TRBV27 to TRBJ1-1; 8 nucleotides match TRBD1. V dropped 6 bases and J dropped 5; count of bases not matched to a gene: 5. The CDR3 loop spans 13 amino acids. The germline CDR1 and CDR2 sequences are MNHEY and SMNVEV (reference sequence). For the CDR3, the DNA is TGTGCCAGCAGCCCGGACAGGGAAACTGAAGCTTTCTTT. Residues: CASSPDRETEAFF.

This clone has a handful of counts. V is TRBV7-9 and J is TRBJ1-4; a possible D gene is TRBD1 (5 bases). Germline CDR1 reads SEHNR; CDR2 reads FQNEAQ (reference sequence). This CDR3 contains 13 residues. The CDR3 reads CASSADNERGLFF. DNA of the CDR3: TGTGCTTCGAGCGCGGATAATGAAAGGGGACTGTTTTTT.

V gene TRBV10-3 combines with J gene TRBJ1-4; weak D call: TRBD1 (5 bases). Germline-derived CDR1 and CDR2 are ENHRY and SYGVKD. This CDR3 region has 15 residues. Trimming took 4 bases from V and 4 from J, leaving 13 bases between them. CDR3 in DNA: TGTGCCATCAGTGGGGGCAGGGTCGATAATGAAAAACTGTTTTTT. The encoded protein is CAISGGRVDNEKLFF.

This rearrangement joins TRBV5-7 to TRBJ1-5; TRBD1 matches 9 bases. TRBV5-7 has ORF status, its function being uncertain. The CDR3 totals 19 residues. The J segment lost 6 bases and the V segment lost 1 base, leaving 17 bases of the junction unmatched. The CDR3 reads CASSLPPGQGAWNRQPQHF. CDR3 coding DNA: TGTGCCAGCAGCTTGCCCCCGGGACAGGGTGCCTGGAATCGTCAGCCCCAGCATTTT.

V is TRBV6-6 and J is TRBJ1-4; possibly TRBD1 for D (5 bases). This CDR3 region has 15 residues. Germline V gene sequence: CDR1 MNHNY, CDR2 SVGAGI (reference sequence). Trimming removed 7 bases at V and 0 bases at J, with 12 bases between. CDR3 in amino acids: CASNTRQTTNEKLFF. CDR3 DNA sequence: TGTGCCAGCAATACCAGACAGACAACTAATGAAAAACTGTTTTTT.

The chain couples TRBV12-5 to TRBJ1-1, with 10 bases lining up with TRBD1. This CDR3 has 13 residues. Germline CDR1 reads LGHNT; CDR2 reads FRNRAP. V was pared by 6 bases and J by 11 bases, with 9 bases of the junction left unmatched. CDR3 sequence: CASGRDRGNLAFF. In DNA form, the CDR3 reads TGTGCTAGTGGCAGGGACAGGGGCAATTTGGCTTTCTTT. Supplemented by reference TRBV12-5 and TRBJ1-1, the full variable domain reads DARVTQTPRHKVTEMGQEVTMRCQPILGHNTVFWYRQTMMQGLELLAYFRNRAPLDDSGMPKDRFSAEMPDATLATLKIQPSEPRDSAVYFCASGRDRGNLAFFGQGTRLTVV.

The chain recombines TRBV11-1 with TRBJ2-7; tentative D call: TRBD1 (6 bases). Germline CDR1 and CDR2: SGHAT and FQDESV (reference sequence). The CDR3 is 15 amino acids. V lost 6 bases, J lost 0 bases, and 15 bases lay in between. CDR3 in amino acids: CASRSTGPSSYEQYF. DNA for the CDR3: TGTGCCAGCAGATCGACAGGTCCGAGCTCCTACGAGCAGTACTTC.

The chain has TRBV19 and TRBJ2-7; TRBD1 agrees at 9 bases. The CDR3 has 17 amino acids. V gave up 4 bases and J gave up 3 bases; unmatched junction bases: 13. From germline, CDR1 is LNHDA and CDR2 SQIVND (reference sequence). In DNA form, the CDR3 reads TGTGCCAGTAGTAAACCCGCCGGGACAGGGAAAAGCTACGAGCAGTACTTC. Translating it yields CASSKPAGTGKSYEQYF.

The gene calls are TRBV19 and TRBJ1-3; D gene ambiguous. The V end was cut by 3 bases, the J end by 10 bases, with 13 bases between. The length of the CDR3 is 13 residues. Germline V gene sequence: CDR1 LNHDA, CDR2 SQIVND (reference sequence). The CDR3 is CASSMWSTGTIYF. The CDR3 DNA sequence: TGTGCCAGTAGTATGTGGTCCACCGGGACCATATATTTT.